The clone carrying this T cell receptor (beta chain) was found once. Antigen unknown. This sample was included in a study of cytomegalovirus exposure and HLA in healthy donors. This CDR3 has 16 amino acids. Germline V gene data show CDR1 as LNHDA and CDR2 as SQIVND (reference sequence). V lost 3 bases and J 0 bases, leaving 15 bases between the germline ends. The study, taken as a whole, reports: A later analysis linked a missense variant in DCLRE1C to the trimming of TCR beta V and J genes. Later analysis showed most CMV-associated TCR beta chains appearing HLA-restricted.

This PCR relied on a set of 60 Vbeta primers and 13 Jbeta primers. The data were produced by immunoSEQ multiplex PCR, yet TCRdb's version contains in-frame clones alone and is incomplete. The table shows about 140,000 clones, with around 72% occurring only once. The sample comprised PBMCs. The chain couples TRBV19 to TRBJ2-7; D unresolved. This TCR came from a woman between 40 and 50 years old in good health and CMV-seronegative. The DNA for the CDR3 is TGTGCCAGTAGTATTTCTAGTCCCCTAAGCTCCTACGAGCAGTACGTC. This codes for CASSISSPLSSYEQYV.